The present TCR beta chain was sequenced within a study of metastatic and nonmetastatic thyroid tumors. Through MiXCR, TCRdb re-clonotyped the PCR reads. The table has just under 45,000 clones, 3.2% seen once. Thyroid surgery took place with no prior treatment in any patient. Germline-derived CDR1 and CDR2 are SEHNR and FQNEAQ (reference sequence). Trimming pared 7 bases from V and 3 bases from J, leaving 20 bases between. There are 16 residues in the CDR3. This chain joins TRBV7-9 and TRBJ2-3; D uncertain. Sequencing was done on a sample of blood. This clonotype was sampled from a female donor with papillary thyroid cancer or a benign thyroid nodule (not recorded which). Some clones in this sample may be carry-over from other donors' samples. CDR3 sequence reads: CASNPGSGVATDTQYF. As DNA, the CDR3 is TGTGCCAGCAACCCAGGATCAGGTGTGGCGACAGATACGCAGTATTTT.